Shown below are 20 T cell receptor beta chains from a single sample sequenced in a study of cytomegalovirus exposure and HLA in healthy donors. Use of 60 Vbeta and 13 Jbeta primers characterized the PCR. Measured with immunoSEQ multiplex PCR; TCRdb has only the in-frame clones, and not every one. This table holds hundreds of thousands of clones, 70% to 85% found once. Sequenced input: PBMCs. Receptors originate from a male donor in good health and CMV-seronegative.

This rearrangement joins TRBV27 to TRBJ2-2; 10 positions agree with TRBD2. V lost 6 bases to trimming and J lost 9 bases; unmatched junction nucleotides: 7. This CDR3 region has 14 residues. Germline lookup yields CDR1 MNHEY and CDR2 SMNVEV (reference sequence). CDR3 sequence (DNA): TGTGCCAGCAGCACTAGCGGGGAGCACCGGGAGCTGTTTTTT. Its protein is CASSTSGEHRELFF.

The chain is built from TRBV5-4 and TRBJ2-2; perhaps TRBD1 as D (5 bases). V lost 0 bases and J 4 bases, leaving 10 bases between the germline ends. This CDR3 comprises 15 residues. Looked up from germline, CDR1 is SGHNT and CDR2 is YYREEE (reference sequence). The CDR3 protein is CASSLGEQVTGELFF. CDR3 DNA: TGTGCCAGCAGCTTGGGGGAACAGGTCACCGGGGAGCTGTTTTTT.

The gene calls are TRBV6-1 and TRBJ2-5; 12 positions match TRBD2. J was trimmed by 1 base and V by 4 bases; bases with no gene match: 7. The length of the CDR3 is 17 residues. Germline V gene sequence: CDR1 MNHNS, CDR2 SASEGT. The CDR3 loop reads CASSVPSGRVSQETQYF. The CDR3, as DNA: TGTGCCAGCAGTGTCCCTAGCGGGAGGGTCAGCCAAGAGACCCAGTACTTC.

The rearrangement uses TRBV6-6 and TRBJ1-1; 7 bases match TRBD1. The V segment lost 5 bases and the J segment 1 base; nucleotides outside the gene matches: 7. Germline CDR1 MNHNY, CDR2 SVGAGI (reference sequence). The CDR3 length is 15 residues. CDR3 coding DNA: TGTGCCAGCAGTCCCCAGGGACAGAGGAACACTGAAGCTTTCTTT. Its translation: CASSPQGQRNTEAFF.

This CDR3 is CASDGGTSGRETQYF. DNA for the CDR3: TGTGCCAGCGACGGCGGGACTAGCGGGAGGGAGACCCAGTACTTC. The chain has TRBV19 and TRBJ2-5, with TRBD2 identical over 15 bases. J was trimmed by 5 bases and V by 9 bases; bases with no gene match: 7. This CDR3 is built from 15 residues. Germline values: CDR1 LNHDA, CDR2 SQIVND (reference sequence).

This clone was seen only a few times. This sequence joins TRBV5-6 and TRBJ1-1; TRBD1 agrees at 9 bases. V was pared by 4 bases and J by 1 base, with 5 bases of the junction left unmatched. The CDR3 has 15 amino acids. The V gene's germline CDR1 is SGHDT and CDR2 YYEEEE. This chain's CDR3 is CASSPWDRENTEAFF. CDR3 DNA sequence: TGTGCCAGCAGCCCCTGGGACAGGGAGAACACTGAAGCTTTCTTT.

This clone was recorded a few times. The chain has TRBV19 and TRBJ2-3, with D unresolved. CDR3 size: 14 residues. The germline V gene has CDR1 LNHDA and CDR2 SQIVND (reference sequence). The V gene lost 9 bases and the J gene lost 0 bases, with 13 bases spanning the gap. In DNA, the CDR3 is TGTGCCAGCGCACTTGTCTATAGCACAGATACGCAGTATTTT. It specifies CASALVYSTDTQYF.

This sequence joins TRBV5-1 and TRBJ2-1; maybe TRBD1 (5 bases). Germline CDR1 SGHRS, CDR2 YFSETQ. The CDR3 contains 11 residues. Trimming stripped 0 bases from V and 10 bases from J, with 5 bases between. The CDR3, as DNA: TGCGCCAGCAGCTTGGGGACAGAGCAGTTCTTC. It specifies CASSLGTEQFF.

The genes are TRBV6-1 and TRBJ1-4; 8 bases agree with TRBD1. The CDR3 length is 18 residues. V lost 0 bases to trimming and J lost 5 bases; unmatched junction nucleotides: 11. The germline CDR1 and CDR2 sequences are MNHNS and SASEGT. The CDR3 DNA sequence: TGTGCCAGCAGTGAAGCGCACCCAGGGGGCGATACAAATGAAAAACTGTTTTTT. Protein product: CASSEAHPGGDTNEKLFF.

The V gene is TRBV4-2, the J gene TRBJ2-7; no clear D gene. CDR1 is LGHNA, CDR2 YNFKEQ, per germline. CDR3 length equals 15 residues. V lost 2 bases, J lost 2 bases, and 13 bases lay in between. The CDR3: CASSQNRNAAYEQYF. The CDR3 coding sequence is TGTGCCAGCAGCCAAAATCGCAACGCGGCCTACGAGCAGTACTTC.

This clone was recorded a few times. The CDR3: CASSDRDSGANVLTF. The DNA for the CDR3 is TGTGCCAGCAGTGACCGAGACTCTGGGGCCAACGTCCTGACTTTC. The genes are TRBV6-4 and TRBJ2-6; D gene ambiguous. Trimming removed 2 bases from V and 0 bases from J, with 5 bases in between. CDR1 and CDR2 from the germline V gene are MRHNA and SNTAGT. The CDR3 runs to 15 residues.

V and J are TRBV28 and TRBJ2-7; D remains unclear. The CDR3 contains 13 residues. The germline V gene encodes CDR1 MDHEN and CDR2 SYDVKM. V was shortened by 5 bases and J by 2 bases, with 10 bases between the two germline ends. CDR3: CASSPGSAYEQYF. Written as DNA, the CDR3 is TGTGCCAGCAGTCCCGGGTCAGCCTACGAGCAGTACTTC.

This sequence joins TRBV5-1 and TRBJ1-4; 7 nucleotides align to TRBD1. From germline, CDR1 is SGHRS and CDR2 YFSETQ. The CDR3 runs to 14 residues. The V and J ends lost 4 bases and 2 bases, in that order; junction bases with no gene match: 2. CDR3 nucleotides: TGCGCCAGCAGCCCGGGACAGACTAATGAAAAACTGTTTTTT. This codes for CASSPGQTNEKLFF.

V gene TRBV28 combines with J gene TRBJ2-5, with TRBD1 identical over 9 bases. The end of the DNA aligns better with TRBJ2-7, so the J call may be wrong. CDR1 is MDHEN, CDR2 SYDVKM, per germline. The length of the CDR3 is 16 residues. The CDR3 here is CASSLFGGQGGNEQYF. CDR3 in DNA: TGTGCCAGCAGTTTATTCGGGGGACAGGGAGGAAACGAGCAGTACTTC.

This clone was found a few times. One end of the junction does not line up with germline, which may come from a read error. The chain employs TRBV5-6 and TRBJ2-5, with TRBD1 matching over 8 bases. Per the germline V gene, CDR1 is SGHDT and CDR2 is YYEEEE. The length of the CDR3 is 15 residues. This chain's CDR3 is CASTLARTGKETQYF. The CDR3 nucleotides are TGTGCCAGCACCTTGGCTCGGACAGGGAAAGAGACCCAGTACTTC.

This clone was observed a handful of times. The chain has TRBV18 and TRBJ1-1; maybe TRBD1 (6 bases). CDR1 is KGHSH, CDR2 LQKENI, per germline. The CDR3 has 12 residues. V lost 3 bases, J lost 7 bases, and 9 bases lay in between. The CDR3 here is CASSPDRFEAFF. As DNA, the CDR3 is TGTGCCAGCTCACCTGACAGGTTTGAAGCTTTCTTT.

The chain has TRBV30 and TRBJ2-2, with 9 bases that match TRBD2. This CDR3 is built from 15 residues. After removal of 2 bases from V and 7 bases from J, the junction contained 8 bases not matched to a gene. Germline values: CDR1 GTSNPN, CDR2 SVGIG (reference sequence). This chain's CDR3 is CAWSTTSGFLGELFF. The CDR3 DNA reads TGTGCCTGGAGTACAACTAGCGGGTTTCTCGGGGAGCTGTTTTTT.

This chain connects TRBV6-1 to TRBJ1-5; D is ambiguous. The length of the CDR3 is 13 residues. V was trimmed by 5 bases and J by 5 bases, leaving 10 bases between them. Germline assignment: CDR1 MNHNS and CDR2 SASEGT. As DNA, the CDR3 is TGTGCCAGCAGTACTTACGAGGATCAGCCCCAGCATTTT. Its translation: CASSTYEDQPQHF.

About this clone: The junction and the germline gene differ at one end; a read error may be behind it. The rearrangement links TRBV28 to TRBJ2-7; weak D call: TRBD2 (5 bases). This CDR3 is 15 amino acids long. The germline V gene encodes CDR1 MDHEN and CDR2 SYDVKM. CDR3 in DNA: TGTGCCAGCAGTCCCCCAGGTGGAGGAGGCTCTCACACCTCCTTC. Its protein is CASSPPGGGGSHTSF.

V usage is TRBV6-1 and J usage is TRBJ2-6; D is ambiguous. Germline CDR1 MNHNS, CDR2 SASEGT. V lost 3 bases, J lost 0 bases, and 15 bases lay in between. The length of the CDR3 is 18 residues. CDR3: CASSEYGKPGSGANVLTF. CDR3 sequence (DNA): TGTGCCAGCAGTGAGTATGGTAAACCGGGCTCTGGGGCCAACGTCCTGACTTTC.